Listed below are T cell receptor beta chains from one sample, sequenced in a study of T and B cells in COVID-19 patients. TCRdb fed the multiplex PCR reads into MiXCR, producing one record per CDR3 protein. The top ten hold more than 1.5% of the sample, which has more than 20,000 distinct CDR3 sequences, approximately 29% seen once. Material: blood. The receptors here all came from a human donor who had recovered from COVID-19. CDR3s include the opening cysteine and the closing phenylalanine or tryptophan. The D gene is left open where the match is weak. Only part of the rows carry a size: once, few, many, or a class if the clone is expanded.

V gene: TRBV20-1; J gene: TRBJ2-5; D gene: TRBD2; clone size: NA; CDR3 protein: CSAESSGAQETQYF; CDR3 DNA: TGCAGTGCTGAGTCTAGCGGGGCACAAGAGACCCAGTACTTC
V gene: TRBV6-1; J gene: TRBJ2-5; D gene: NA; clone size: NA; CDR3 protein: CASSEVRASRPRGTQYF; CDR3 DNA: TGTGCCAGCAGTGAAGTCCGGGCCAGCCGCCCCCGGGGGACCCAGTACTTC
V gene: TRBV10-3; J gene: TRBJ1-6; D gene: NA; clone size: few; CDR3 protein: CAISEGANSPLHF; CDR3 DNA: TGTGCCATCAGTGAAGGAGCGAATTCACCCCTCCACTTT
V gene: TRBV18; J gene: TRBJ2-7; D gene: NA; clone size: NA; CDR3 protein: CASSPLENYEQYF; CDR3 DNA: TGTGCCAGCTCACCACTGGAGAACTACGAGCAGTACTTC
V gene: TRBV5-3; J gene: TRBJ2-1; D gene: NA; clone size: NA; CDR3 protein: CARSLPSEGYNEQFF; CDR3 DNA: TGTGCCAGAAGCTTGCCCAGCGAGGGCTACAATGAGCAGTTCTTC
V gene: TRBV29-1; J gene: TRBJ1-1; D gene: NA; clone size: many; CDR3 protein: CSVDEGTEAFF; CDR3 DNA: TGCAGCGTTGATGAGGGGACTGAAGCTTTCTTT
V gene: TRBV19; J gene: TRBJ2-5; D gene: TRBD2; clone size: many; CDR3 protein: CASRGLAGVETQYF; CDR3 DNA: TGTGCCAGTCGCGGACTAGCGGGAGTTGAGACCCAGTACTTC
V gene: TRBV6-5; J gene: TRBJ2-3; D gene: NA; clone size: few; CDR3 protein: CASSSLDTQYF; CDR3 DNA: TGTGCCAGCAGTTCCCTAGATACGCAGTATTTT
V gene: TRBV7-9; J gene: TRBJ2-3; D gene: NA; clone size: NA; CDR3 protein: CASSLTGERTDTQYF; CDR3 DNA: TGTGCCAGCAGCTTAACGGGCGAGCGCACAGATACGCAGTATTTT
V gene: TRBV11-1; J gene: TRBJ2-1; D gene: NA; clone size: NA; CDR3 protein: CASSLAGLPDNEQFF; CDR3 DNA: TGTGCCAGCAGCTTAGCGGGACTTCCGGACAATGAGCAGTTCTTC
V gene: TRBV29-1; J gene: TRBJ2-3; D gene: NA; clone size: medium-sized; CDR3 protein: CSPTPQGDTQYF; CDR3 DNA: TGCAGCCCAACACCCCAAGGGGATACGCAGTATTTT
V gene: TRBV20-1; J gene: TRBJ1-2; D gene: NA; clone size: NA; CDR3 protein: CSARKGGVNYGYTF; CDR3 DNA: TGCAGTGCTAGAAAGGGGGGCGTAAACTATGGCTACACCTTC
V gene: TRBV27; J gene: TRBJ2-1; D gene: NA; clone size: many; CDR3 protein: CAIIGTHNEQFF; CDR3 DNA: TGTGCCATTATCGGGACCCACAATGAGCAGTTCTTC
V gene: TRBV19; J gene: TRBJ1-4; D gene: NA; clone size: many; CDR3 protein: CASQGRGGEKLFF; CDR3 DNA: TGTGCCTCTCAGGGCAGGGGCGGTGAAAAACTGTTTTTT
V gene: TRBV6-2/TRBV6-3; J gene: TRBJ1-2; D gene: NA; clone size: NA; CDR3 protein: CASSARSNYGYTF; CDR3 DNA: TGTGCCAGCAGTGCCAGGTCTAACTATGGCTACACCTTC
V gene: TRBV7-9; J gene: TRBJ1-2; D gene: TRBD1; clone size: NA; CDR3 protein: CASSLVPGGVLYGYTF; CDR3 DNA: TGTGCCAGCAGCTTAGTCCCAGGGGGGGTTTTATATGGCTACACCTTC
V gene: TRBV5-6; J gene: TRBJ2-2; D gene: NA; clone size: NA; CDR3 protein: CASSGGGETGELFF; CDR3 DNA: TGTGCCAGCAGCGGCGGAGGCGAAACCGGGGAGCTGTTTTTT
V gene: TRBV12-3/TRBV12-4; J gene: TRBJ2-5; D gene: TRBD1; clone size: NA; CDR3 protein: CASSPGTGPLQETQYF; CDR3 DNA: TGTGCCAGCAGCCCAGGGACAGGTCCACTCCAAGAGACCCAGTACTTC
V gene: TRBV10-3; J gene: TRBJ2-2; D gene: TRBD2; clone size: few; CDR3 protein: CAIRTTSGNTGELFF; CDR3 DNA: TGTGCCATCAGGACGACTAGCGGGAACACCGGGGAGCTGTTTTTT
V gene: TRBV6-5; J gene: TRBJ2-7; D gene: TRBD1; clone size: many; CDR3 protein: CASSTVDRGGPYEQYF; CDR3 DNA: TGTGCCAGCAGTACAGTCGACAGGGGAGGTCCCTACGAGCAGTACTTC
V gene: TRBV15; J gene: TRBJ1-6; D gene: NA; clone size: few; CDR3 protein: CATSTDNLIAVGNSPLHF; CDR3 DNA: TGTGCCACCAGCACCGATAACCTCATAGCCGTGGGTAATTCACCCCTCCACTTT
V gene: TRBV19; J gene: TRBJ1-6; D gene: TRBD1; clone size: many; CDR3 protein: CASSSHGTGYSPLHF; CDR3 DNA: TGTGCCAGTAGTAGCCACGGGACAGGGTATTCACCCCTCCACTTT
V gene: TRBV11-1; J gene: TRBJ2-2; D gene: NA; clone size: few; CDR3 protein: CASSLYSYAGNTGELFF; CDR3 DNA: TGTGCCAGCAGCTTATATTCTTATGCGGGGAACACCGGGGAGCTGTTTTTT
V gene: TRBV18; J gene: TRBJ2-3; D gene: NA; clone size: NA; CDR3 protein: CASSPYGGGNTQYF; CDR3 DNA: TGTGCCAGCTCACCATACGGGGGCGGCAATACGCAGTATTTT
V gene: TRBV6-5; J gene: TRBJ2-5; D gene: NA; clone size: NA; CDR3 protein: CASSYRVLETQYF; CDR3 DNA: TGTGCCAGCAGTTATAGGGTGCTCGAGACCCAGTACTTC
V gene: TRBV7-9; J gene: TRBJ2-2; D gene: TRBD2; clone size: once; CDR3 protein: CASSFGTSGIPTGELFF; CDR3 DNA: TGTGCCAGCAGCTTTGGGACTAGCGGGATTCCCACCGGGGAGCTGTTTTTT
V gene: TRBV18; J gene: TRBJ2-7; D gene: NA; clone size: NA; CDR3 protein: CASSPKAGNSSYEQYF; CDR3 DNA: TGTGCCAGCTCACCCAAGGCGGGGAATAGTTCGTACGAGCAGTACTTC
V gene: TRBV29-1; J gene: TRBJ2-7; D gene: NA; clone size: medium-sized; CDR3 protein: CSVARGAYEQYF; CDR3 DNA: TGCAGCGTTGCCAGGGGGGCCTACGAGCAGTACTTC
V gene: TRBV6-1; J gene: TRBJ2-6; D gene: NA; clone size: many; CDR3 protein: CASNPGSSGANVLTF; CDR3 DNA: TGTGCCAGCAACCCTGGGAGCTCTGGGGCCAACGTCCTGACTTTC
V gene: TRBV6-2/TRBV6-3; J gene: TRBJ2-7; D gene: TRBD2; clone size: few; CDR3 protein: CASDGLAGNYEQYF; CDR3 DNA: TGTGCCAGCGACGGACTAGCGGGAAACTACGAGCAGTACTTC
V gene: TRBV30; J gene: TRBJ2-1; D gene: NA; clone size: NA; CDR3 protein: CAWTGLGTSYNEQFF; CDR3 DNA: TGTGCCTGGACGGGTTTGGGGACCTCCTACAATGAGCAGTTCTTC
V gene: TRBV18; J gene: TRBJ1-5; D gene: NA; clone size: NA; CDR3 protein: CASSPGANQPQHF; CDR3 DNA: TGTGCCAGCTCACCAGGTGCCAATCAGCCCCAGCATTTT
V gene: TRBV5-8; J gene: TRBJ2-2; D gene: NA; clone size: once; CDR3 protein: CASSFQATNTGELFF; CDR3 DNA: TGTGCCAGCAGCTTTCAGGCAACAAACACCGGGGAGCTGTTTTTT
V gene: TRBV18; J gene: TRBJ1-2; D gene: NA; clone size: NA; CDR3 protein: CASSPPGQNYGYTF; CDR3 DNA: TGTGCCAGCTCACCACCTGGACAGAACTATGGCTACACCTTC
V gene: TRBV6-2/TRBV6-3; J gene: TRBJ1-1; D gene: NA; clone size: NA; CDR3 protein: CASNERWENTEAFF; CDR3 DNA: TGTGCCAGCAACGAACGATGGGAGAACACTGAAGCTTTCTTT
V gene: TRBV21-1; J gene: TRBJ2-1; D gene: NA; clone size: few; CDR3 protein: CASIPGTGAEQFF; CDR3 DNA: TGTGCCAGCATCCCCGGGACAGGGGCCGAGCAGTTCTTC
V gene: TRBV6-5; J gene: TRBJ2-7; D gene: NA; clone size: once; CDR3 protein: CASSPGGRNEQYF; CDR3 DNA: TGTGCCAGCAGCCCCGGGGGGCGGAACGAGCAGTACTTC
V gene: TRBV24-1; J gene: TRBJ2-6; D gene: TRBD1; clone size: NA; CDR3 protein: CATSDPGGPSGANVLTF; CDR3 DNA: TGTGCCACCAGTGACCCAGGGGGCCCCTCTGGGGCCAACGTCCTGACTTTC
V gene: TRBV19; J gene: TRBJ2-3; D gene: NA; clone size: medium-sized; CDR3 protein: CASRGGVSTDTQYF; CDR3 DNA: TGTGCCAGTAGGGGGGGAGTTAGCACAGATACGCAGTATTTT
V gene: TRBV7-9; J gene: TRBJ2-3; D gene: NA; clone size: few; CDR3 protein: CASSLVPGATDTQYF; CDR3 DNA: TGTGCCAGCAGCTTAGTTCCAGGGGCCACTGATACGCAGTATTTT
V gene: TRBV11-2; J gene: TRBJ2-7; D gene: TRBD2; clone size: once; CDR3 protein: CASSPLAGPYEQYF; CDR3 DNA: TGTGCCAGCAGCCCGCTAGCGGGGCCATACGAGCAGTACTTC